The sequence of this T cell receptor beta chain was determined in a study of shared clonotypes between healthy human individuals. The V gene lost 3 bases and the J gene lost 3 bases, with 15 bases spanning the gap. Germline-derived CDR1 and CDR2 are MDHEN and SYDVKM. The length of the CDR3 is 15 residues. Both subsets, CD45RA+ naive and CD45RA-negative memory, were split from the CD4+ cells. Here immunoSEQ multiplex PCR was the method, and the copy in TCRdb shows in-frame clones only, minus some. Altogether millions of clones are present, 93% being singletons, with the ten largest covering 0.3% to 0.4%.

V is TRBV28 and J is TRBJ2-7; a weak D match, TRBD2 (6 bases). This TCR was recovered from a man aged 18 to 29 in good health. Some clones in this sample may be carry-over from other donors' samples. The material sequenced was naive CD4+ T cells from PBMCs. Subset here: CD45RA+ positively selected. The CDR3 protein is CASSFWRDANYEQYF. In DNA, the CDR3 is TGTGCCAGCAGTTTTTGGCGGGATGCCAACTACGAGCAGTACTTC.